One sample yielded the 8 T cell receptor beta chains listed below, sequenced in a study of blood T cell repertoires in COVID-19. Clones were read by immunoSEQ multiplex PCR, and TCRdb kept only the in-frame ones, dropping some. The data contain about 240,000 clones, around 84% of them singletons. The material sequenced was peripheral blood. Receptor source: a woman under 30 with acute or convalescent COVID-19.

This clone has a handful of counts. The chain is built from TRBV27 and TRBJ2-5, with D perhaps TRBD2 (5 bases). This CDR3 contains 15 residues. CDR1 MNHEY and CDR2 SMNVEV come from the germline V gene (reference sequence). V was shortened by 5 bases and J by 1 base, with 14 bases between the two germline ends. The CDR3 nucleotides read TGTGCCAGCAGTCGATCGAGGGTCGCCCAAGAGACCCAGTACTTC. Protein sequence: CASSRSRVAQETQYF.

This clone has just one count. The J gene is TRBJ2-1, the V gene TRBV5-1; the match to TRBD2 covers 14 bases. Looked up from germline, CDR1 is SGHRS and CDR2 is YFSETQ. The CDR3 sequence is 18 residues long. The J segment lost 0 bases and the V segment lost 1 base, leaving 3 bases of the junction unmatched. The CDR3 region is CASSLWTSGGSSYNEQFF. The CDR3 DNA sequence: TGCGCCAGCAGCTTGTGGACTAGCGGGGGGAGCTCCTACAATGAGCAGTTCTTC. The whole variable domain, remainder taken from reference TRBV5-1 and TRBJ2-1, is KAGVTQTPRYLIKTRGQQVTLSCSPISGHRSVSWYQQTPGQGLQFLFEYFSETQRNKGNFPGRFSGRQFSNSRSEMNVSTLELGDSALYLCASSLWTSGGSSYNEQFFGPGTRLTVL.

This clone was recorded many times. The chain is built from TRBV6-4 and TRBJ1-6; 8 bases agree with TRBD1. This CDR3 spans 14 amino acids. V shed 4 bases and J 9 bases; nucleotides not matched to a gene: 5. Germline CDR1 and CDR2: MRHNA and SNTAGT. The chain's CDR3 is CASSATGETSPLHF. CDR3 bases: TGTGCCAGCAGTGCGACAGGGGAAACTTCACCCCTCCACTTT.

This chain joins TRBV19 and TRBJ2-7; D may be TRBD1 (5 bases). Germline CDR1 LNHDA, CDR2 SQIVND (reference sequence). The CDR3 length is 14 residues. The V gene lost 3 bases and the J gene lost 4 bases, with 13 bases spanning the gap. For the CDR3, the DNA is TGTGCCAGTAGTATTCAAGGGGCAGGTTACGAGCAGTACTTC. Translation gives CASSIQGAGYEQYF.

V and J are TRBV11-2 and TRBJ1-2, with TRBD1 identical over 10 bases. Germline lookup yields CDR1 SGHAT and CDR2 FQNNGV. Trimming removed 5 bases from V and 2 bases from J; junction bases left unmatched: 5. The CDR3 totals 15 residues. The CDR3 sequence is CASSNWDRGNYGYTF. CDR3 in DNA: TGTGCCAGCAGCAACTGGGACAGGGGAAACTATGGCTACACCTTC. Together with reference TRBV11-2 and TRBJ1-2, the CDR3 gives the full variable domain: EAGVAQSPRYKIIEKRQSVAFWCNPISGHATLYWYQQILGQGPKLLIQFQNNGVVDDSQLPKDRFSAERLKGVDSTLKIQPAKLEDSAVYLCASSNWDRGNYGYTFGSGTRLTVV.

The CDR3 nucleotides read TGTGCCTGGAGCGCTTTCGGGGGGTATGAGCAGTTCTTC. Translation gives CAWSAFGGYEQFF. The gene calls are TRBV30 and TRBJ2-1; TRBD2 matches at 7 bases. V lost 3 bases, J lost 8 bases, and 7 bases stayed unmatched. Germline V gives CDR1 GTSNPN, CDR2 SVGIG (reference sequence). The CDR3 loop spans 13 amino acids.

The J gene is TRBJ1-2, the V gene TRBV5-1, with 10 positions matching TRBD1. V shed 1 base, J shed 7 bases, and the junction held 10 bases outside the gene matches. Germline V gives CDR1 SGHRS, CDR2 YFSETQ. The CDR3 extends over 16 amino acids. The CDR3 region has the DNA TGCGCCAGCAGCTTGTCGTTGGACAGGGGGTCTGGTGGCTACACCTTC. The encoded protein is CASSLSLDRGSGGYTF.

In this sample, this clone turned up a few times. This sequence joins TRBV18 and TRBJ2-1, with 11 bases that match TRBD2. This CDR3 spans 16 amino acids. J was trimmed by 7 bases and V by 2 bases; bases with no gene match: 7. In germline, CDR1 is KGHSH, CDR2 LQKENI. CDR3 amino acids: CASSPKLAGGKNEQFF. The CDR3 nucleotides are TGTGCCAGCTCACCAAAGCTAGCGGGAGGTAAAAATGAGCAGTTCTTC.